This T cell receptor beta chain was identified in a study of cytomegalovirus exposure and HLA in healthy donors. General study results and limits: A link between a missense DCLRE1C variant and TCR beta V- and J-gene trimming emerged from a later analysis.

With regard to this clone: Its antigen is currently unknown.

Trimming cost V 4 bases and J 8 bases; bases outside gene matches: 11. CDR1 and CDR2 from the germline V gene are SGHRS and YFSETQ. The CDR3 loop spans 15 amino acids. Primers included in the PCR were 60 Vbeta and 13 Jbeta primers. Some clones are missing from TCRdb's copy, which holds only in-frame ones; the method was immunoSEQ multiplex PCR. The sample lists 120,000 to 150,000 clones, roughly 80% seen once, with under 2% in the top ten. This TCR came from a female donor in good health and CMV-seronegative. Material: PBMCs. V is TRBV5-1 and J is TRBJ2-7; TRBD2 matches 11 bases. CDR3 nucleotide sequence: TGCGCCAGCAGCCTGGGGACTAGCGGCCTCAGCAAGCAGTACTTC. Its protein product is CASSLGTSGLSKQYF.